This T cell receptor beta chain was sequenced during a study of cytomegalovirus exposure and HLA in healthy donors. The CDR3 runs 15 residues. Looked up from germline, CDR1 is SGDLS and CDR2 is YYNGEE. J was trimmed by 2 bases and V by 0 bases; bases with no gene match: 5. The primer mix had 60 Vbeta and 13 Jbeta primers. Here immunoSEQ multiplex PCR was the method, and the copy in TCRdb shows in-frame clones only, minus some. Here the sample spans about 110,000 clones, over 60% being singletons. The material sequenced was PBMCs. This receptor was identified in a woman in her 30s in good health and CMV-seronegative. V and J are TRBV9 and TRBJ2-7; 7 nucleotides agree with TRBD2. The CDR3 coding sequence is TGTGCCAGCAGCGTAGCCAGCGGGAATGCCTACGAGCAGTACTTC. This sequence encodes CASSVASGNAYEQYF.